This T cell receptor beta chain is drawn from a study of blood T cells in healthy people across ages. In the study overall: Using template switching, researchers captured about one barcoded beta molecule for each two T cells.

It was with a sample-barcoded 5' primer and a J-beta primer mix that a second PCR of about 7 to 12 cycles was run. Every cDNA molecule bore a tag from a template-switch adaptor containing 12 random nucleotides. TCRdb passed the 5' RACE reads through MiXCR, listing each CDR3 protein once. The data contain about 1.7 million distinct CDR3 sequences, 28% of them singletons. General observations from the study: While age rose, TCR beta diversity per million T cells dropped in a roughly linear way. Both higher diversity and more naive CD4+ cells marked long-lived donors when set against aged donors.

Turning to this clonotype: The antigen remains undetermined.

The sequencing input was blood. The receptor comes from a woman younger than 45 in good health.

CDR3 in DNA: TGCAGTGCCCCAGACAGGAACACAGATACGCAGTATTTT. As protein: CSAPDRNTDTQYF. The chain joins TRBV20-1 to TRBJ2-3; D is perhaps TRBD1 (6 bases). Germline V gene data show CDR1 as DFQATT and CDR2 as SNEGSKA (reference sequence). The CDR3 spans 13 residues. The germline V and J ends were trimmed by 6 bases and 2 bases, with 12 bases remaining between them.